Listed here are 20 T cell receptor beta chains from one sample, sequenced in a study of cytomegalovirus exposure and HLA in healthy donors (dated by TCRdb to the late 2010s). The method behind the library was the immunoSEQ multiplex PCR assay. For the multiplex PCR, a mixture combining 60 forward primers for TCR Vbeta segments and 13 reverse primers for TCR Jbeta segments was used. The table comes from immuneACCESS by way of TCRdb, which keeps in-frame sequences with V and J called. Part of the clones is missing from these tables; in studies checked, under half for an unresolved V gene and the rest for unknown reasons. For this sample there are under 200,000 clones; about 68% appear just once. The ten largest clones represent 2% to 3% of the sample. Material for sequencing was PBMCs. The receptors were gathered from a female donor in good health and CMV-seronegative.

This clone was counted a few times. The rearrangement uses TRBV10-2 and TRBJ2-3; 8 positions match TRBD2. Germline lookup yields CDR1 WSHSY and CDR2 SAAADI. The ends lost 5 bases at V and 0 bases at J; junction bases unmatched: 4. The CDR3 is made up of 15 amino acids. The CDR3 nucleotides read TGCGCCAGCAGTTGGGCTAGCGGGAGCACAGATACGCAGTATTTT. This gives the protein CASSWASGSTDTQYF.

This rearrangement joins TRBV7-2 to TRBJ2-7; a weak D match, TRBD2 (5 bases). V was pared by 4 bases and J by 0 bases, with 10 bases between. Germline V gene sequence: CDR1 SGHTA, CDR2 FQGNSA. There are 14 residues in the CDR3. The CDR3 bases are TGTGCCAGCAGCTGGACTCACAGCTCCTACGAGCAGTACTTC. It translates to CASSWTHSSYEQYF. Based on the CDR3 plus reference TRBV7-2 and TRBJ2-7, the full variable domain is GAGVSQSPSNKVTEKGKDVELRCDPISGHTALYWYRQSLGQGLEFLIYFQGNSAPDKSGLPSDRFSAERTGGSVSTLTIQRTQQEDSAVYLCASSWTHSSYEQYFGPGTRLTVT.

This chain uses TRBV28 with TRBJ2-7; maybe TRBD1 (6 bases). The CDR3 has 14 residues. V was clipped by 7 bases and J by 4 bases, with 17 bases between them. The germline V gene encodes CDR1 MDHEN and CDR2 SYDVKM. The CDR3 coding sequence is TGTGCCAGCACCTCCCAAGGGACAACTTACGAGCAGTACTTC. The encoded protein is CASTSQGTTYEQYF.

This clone showed up just a few times. The chain links TRBV30 to TRBJ2-5; 9 nucleotides line up with TRBD2. This CDR3 contains 14 residues. Unmatched junction bases numbered 5, after V lost 0 bases and J lost 6 bases. Germline CDR1 GTSNPN, CDR2 SVGIG (reference sequence). CDR3 protein: CAWSVGGGAKTQYF. CDR3 sequence (DNA): TGTGCCTGGAGTGTTGGCGGGGGGGCGAAGACCCAGTACTTC. Full variable domain (missing parts from reference TRBV30 and TRBJ2-5): SQTIHQWPATLVQPVGSPLSLECTVEGTSNPNLYWYRQAAGRGLQLLFYSVGIGQISSEVPQNLSASRPQDRQFILSSKKLLLSDSGFYLCAWSVGGGAKTQYFGPGTRLLVL.

In this sample, this clone turned up once. The J gene is TRBJ2-1, the V gene TRBV6-5; 8 bases line up with TRBD2. The V and J ends lost 5 bases and 7 bases, in that order; junction bases with no gene match: 10. This CDR3 region has 15 residues. CDR1 and CDR2 from the germline V gene are MNHEY and SVGAGI. For the CDR3, the DNA is TGTGCCAGCAGTCGCCCCGCCTCGGGGGGGAATGAGCAGTTCTTC. This encodes CASSRPASGGNEQFF.

The V gene is TRBV11-2, the J gene TRBJ2-2, with D perhaps matching TRBD2 (6 bases). Trimming shortened V by 5 bases and J by 7 bases, and 11 bases separated the two germline ends. Germline CDR1 and CDR2: SGHAT and FQNNGV. CDR3 length: 13 residues. The CDR3 nucleotides are TGTGCCAGCAGCCCGCCGGACTACGGGGAGCTGTTTTTT. It is translated as CASSPPDYGELFF.

This chain links TRBV7-9 with TRBJ2-3; 7 bases are shared with TRBD1. Germline loops: CDR1 SEHNR, CDR2 FQNEAQ (reference sequence). The CDR3 is made up of 17 amino acids. Trimming at V came to 0 bases and at J to 1 base, leaving 7 bases not matched to a gene. CDR3: CASSLAVTGVGTDTQYF. CDR3 sequence (DNA): TGTGCCAGCAGCTTAGCAGTTACAGGGGTCGGCACAGATACGCAGTATTTT.

The CDR3 DNA follows: TGTGCCAGCAGCGTAGATGGCATCGGGGAGGGCTACACCTTC. Its protein product is CASSVDGIGEGYTF. This chain uses TRBV9 with TRBJ1-2; D gene ambiguous. CDR3 length: 14 amino acids. V dropped 0 bases and J dropped 8 bases, with 14 bases sitting between them. Germline lookup yields CDR1 SGDLS and CDR2 YYNGEE.

This clone turned up a few times. This rearrangement joins TRBV4-2 to TRBJ2-1; 14 bases are a match to TRBD2. CDR1 is LGHNA and CDR2 is YNFKEQ in the germline V gene. Unmatched junction bases numbered 7, after V lost 6 bases and J lost 0 bases. CDR3 length: 18 amino acids. The CDR3 is CASRRLAGGPRSYNEQFF. DNA of the CDR3: TGTGCCAGCAGGCGACTAGCGGGAGGGCCCCGCTCCTACAATGAGCAGTTCTTC.

The chain employs TRBV30 and TRBJ2-7, with D possibly being TRBD1 (5 bases). This CDR3 region has 13 residues. Trimming removed 1 base at V and 2 bases at J, with 9 bases between. Germline V lookup: CDR1 GTSNPN, CDR2 SVGIG (reference sequence). The chain's CDR3 is CAWSEGSTYEQYF. CDR3 nucleotides: TGTGCCTGGAGTGAGGGGTCTACCTACGAGCAGTACTTC.

V usage is TRBV25-1 and J usage is TRBJ1-2, with D maybe TRBD1 (6 bases). The CDR3 runs 17 residues. Germline V gene sequence: CDR1 MGHDK, CDR2 SYGVNS. With 3 bases removed from V and 4 bases from J, the gap between germline ends came to 21 bases. This chain's CDR3 is CASSDPLDSGGFYGYTF. The DNA of the CDR3 is TGTGCCAGCAGTGATCCCCTCGACAGCGGGGGCTTCTATGGCTACACCTTC.

The J gene is TRBJ2-7, the V gene TRBV19, with 7 nucleotides matching TRBD1. Per germline, CDR1 LNHDA and CDR2 SQIVND (reference sequence). The CDR3 has 13 amino acids. The trim removed 5 bases at V and 3 bases at J, leaving 4 bases unmatched. The CDR3 sequence is CASSAWDSYEQYF. In DNA, the CDR3 is TGTGCCAGTAGTGCCTGGGACAGCTACGAGCAGTACTTC.

V usage is TRBV5-8 and J usage is TRBJ2-3; 9 bases align to TRBD1. The CDR3 covers 17 residues. Trimming took 0 bases from V and 2 from J; bases not matched to a gene: 7. Germline V gene lookup returns CDR1 SGHTS and CDR2 YDEGEE. The CDR3: CASSLGTGATTTDTQYF. As DNA, the CDR3 is TGTGCCAGCAGCTTGGGGACAGGGGCCACTACCACAGATACGCAGTATTTT.

The sample holds a few counts of this clone. This sequence joins TRBV28 and TRBJ2-7; 9 bases fit TRBD2. The ends lost 3 bases at V and 3 bases at J; junction bases unmatched: 3. This CDR3 is 14 amino acids long. The germline V gene encodes CDR1 MDHEN and CDR2 SYDVKM. CDR3 protein: CASSLQTSGYEQYF. The CDR3 nucleotides read TGTGCCAGCAGTTTGCAGACTAGCGGCTACGAGCAGTACTTC.

This clone was counted between two and nine times. The chain is built from TRBV6-1 and TRBJ2-7; the match to TRBD1 covers 8 bases. The V and J ends lost 4 bases and 4 bases, in that order; junction bases with no gene match: 9. CDR3 size: 15 residues. CDR1 MNHNS and CDR2 SASEGT come from the germline V gene. CDR3: CASSVTGTGSYEQYF. CDR3 in DNA: TGTGCCAGCAGTGTTACCGGGACAGGTAGTTACGAGCAGTACTTC.

This chain connects TRBV11-1 to TRBJ1-1; D gene unclear. Trimming removed 4 bases from V and 5 bases from J, with 11 bases in between. This CDR3 has 13 amino acids. Germline CDR1 and CDR2: SGHAT and FQDESV (reference sequence). The CDR3 DNA reads as TGTGCCAGCAGCTCCCAGACTCAGACTGAAGCTTTCTTT. The encoded protein is CASSSQTQTEAFF.

J is TRBJ2-1 and V is TRBV28; 9 bases fit TRBD2. J lost 6 bases, V lost 7 bases, and 7 bases had no gene match. Germline-derived CDR1 and CDR2 are MDHEN and SYDVKM. CDR3 length equals 14 residues. This CDR3 reads CASNSGGSVNEQFF. In DNA form, the CDR3 reads TGTGCCAGCAACAGCGGGGGGTCCGTCAATGAGCAGTTCTTC.

This clone has a handful of counts. V is TRBV4-3 and J is TRBJ1-4; D might be TRBD1 (6 bases). CDR1 LGHNA and CDR2 YSLEER come from the germline V gene. This CDR3 has 16 residues. V lost 3 bases, J lost 6 bases, and 17 bases lay in between. The DNA of the CDR3 is TGCGCCAGCAGCCAGGGTGACAGGTTCGTGGATGAAAAACTGTTTTTT. Its translation is CASSQGDRFVDEKLFF.

The V gene is TRBV7-8, the J gene TRBJ1-3, with a possible D match to TRBD1 (5 bases). V shed 5 bases and J shed 6 bases, with 17 bases lying between them. The CDR3 covers 15 residues. The germline V gene encodes CDR1 SGHVS and CDR2 FQNEAQ. The CDR3 DNA is TGTGCCAGCAGCCCGGACAAGATCAACCCAAACACCATATATTTT. It codes for CASSPDKINPNTIYF.

This clone has only a few counts. J is TRBJ2-3 and V is TRBV7-2; 9 nucleotides align to TRBD2. Germline CDR1 is SGHTA and CDR2 is FQGNSA. V lost 5 bases and J lost 0; bases outside the gene matches: 6. The CDR3 has 16 amino acids. CDR3 amino acids: CASSLRLAESTDTQYF. The CDR3 nucleotides are TGTGCCAGCAGCCTACGACTAGCGGAAAGCACAGATACGCAGTATTTT.